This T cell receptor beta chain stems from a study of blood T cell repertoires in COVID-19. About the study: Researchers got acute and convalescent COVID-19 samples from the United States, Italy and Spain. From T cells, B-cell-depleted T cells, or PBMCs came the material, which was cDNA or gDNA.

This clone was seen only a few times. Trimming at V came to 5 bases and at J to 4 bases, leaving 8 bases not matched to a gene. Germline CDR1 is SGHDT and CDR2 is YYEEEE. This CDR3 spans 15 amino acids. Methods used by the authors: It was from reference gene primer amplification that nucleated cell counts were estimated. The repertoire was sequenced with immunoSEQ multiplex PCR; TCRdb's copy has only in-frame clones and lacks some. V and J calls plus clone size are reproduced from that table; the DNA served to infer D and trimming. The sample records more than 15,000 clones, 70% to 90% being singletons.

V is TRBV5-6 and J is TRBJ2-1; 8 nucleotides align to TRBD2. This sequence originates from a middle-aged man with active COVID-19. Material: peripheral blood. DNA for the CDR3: TGTGCCAGCAGTTTTTCGGGAGGGGTTTACAATGAGCAGTTCTTC. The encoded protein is CASSFSGGVYNEQFF.